The rows below give T cell receptor beta chains drawn from one sample of a study of Graves' ophthalmopathy and Graves' hyperthyroidism. Each CDR3 protein gets one entry after TCRdb re-called the multiplex PCR reads with MiXCR. The data hold 600,000 to 700,000 distinct CDR3 sequences, with approximately 39% observed a single time. Sample: peripheral blood. The receptors here all came from an adult man with Graves' ophthalmopathy. CDR3s include the opening cysteine and the closing phenylalanine or tryptophan. A D gene is named only where the DNA matches it firmly. Rows may omit the clone size; those that give it use once, few, many or a size class.

v_gene: TRBV7-8
abundance: many
d_gene: TRBD1
j_gene: TRBJ2-5
CDR3nt: TGTGCCAGCAGCCCGGACAGGTCGGAGACCCAGTACTTC
CDR3aa: CASSPDRSETQYF

v_gene: TRBV10-3
abundance: .
d_gene: .
j_gene: TRBJ1-4
CDR3nt: TGTGCCAGCAGCTCAATTGGGGGGGGGGAAAAACTGTTTTTT
CDR3aa: CASSSIGGGEKLFF

v_gene: TRBV25-1
abundance: .
d_gene: .
j_gene: TRBJ1-3
CDR3nt: TGTGCCAGCAGTGATCCATTAGGACGCAGCTCTGGAAACACCATATATTTT
CDR3aa: CASSDPLGRSSGNTIYF

v_gene: TRBV10-3
abundance: .
d_gene: TRBD2
j_gene: TRBJ2-5
CDR3nt: TGTGCCAGCAGTTCGGGACTAGCGGGAATGAAGACCCAGTACTTC
CDR3aa: CASSSGLAGMKTQYF

v_gene: TRBV11-2
abundance: many
d_gene: .
j_gene: TRBJ2-5
CDR3nt: TGTGCCAGCAGCCCCAGCGACTTACCGTACCAAGAGACCCAGTACTTC
CDR3aa: CASSPSDLPYQETQYF

v_gene: TRBV4-1
abundance: few
d_gene: TRBD1
j_gene: TRBJ1-2
CDR3nt: TGCGCCAGCAGCCAAGAGACAGGGGAAAGAAATGGCTACACCTTC
CDR3aa: CASSQETGERNGYTF

v_gene: TRBV10-3
abundance: few
d_gene: .
j_gene: TRBJ2-5
CDR3nt: TGTGCCATCAGAGGGGACAATCAGCCCCAGTACTTC
CDR3aa: CAIRGDNQPQYF

v_gene: TRBV7-2
abundance: .
d_gene: TRBD1
j_gene: TRBJ1-6
CDR3nt: TGTGCCAGCAGCCCTAGGACAGGGGGCAGTTCACCCCTCCACTTT
CDR3aa: CASSPRTGGSSPLHF

v_gene: TRBV5-5
abundance: .
d_gene: TRBD1
j_gene: TRBJ1-5
CDR3nt: TGTGCCAGCAGCCGGACAGGGAGGTTGGATCAGCCCCAGCATTTT
CDR3aa: CASSRTGRLDQPQHF

v_gene: TRBV2
abundance: many
d_gene: .
j_gene: TRBJ1-1
CDR3nt: TGTGCCAGCAGTGGCCAGCGGAATCGCGAAGCTTTCTTT
CDR3aa: CASSGQRNREAFF

v_gene: TRBV10-3
abundance: .
d_gene: TRBD2
j_gene: TRBJ2-2
CDR3nt: TGTGCCAGCAGTTACCCGACTAGCGGGAGACTTCCCGGGGAGCTGTTTTTT
CDR3aa: CASSYPTSGRLPGELFF

v_gene: TRBV25-1
abundance: many
d_gene: .
j_gene: TRBJ2-7
CDR3nt: TGTGCCAGCAGTGACGCGGGCCTCTCATACTACGAGCAGTACTTC
CDR3aa: CASSDAGLSYYEQYF

v_gene: TRBV9
abundance: many
d_gene: TRBD1
j_gene: TRBJ2-2
CDR3nt: TGTGCCAGCAGCATAACGGGACAGGGGCGAATCACCGGGGAGCTGTTTTTT
CDR3aa: CASSITGQGRITGELFF

v_gene: TRBV11-3
abundance: .
d_gene: .
j_gene: TRBJ1-3
CDR3nt: TGTGCCAGCAGCTCCCTAACCGCAGGAGCAACTGGAAACACCATATATTTT
CDR3aa: CASSSLTAGATGNTIYF

v_gene: TRBV2
abundance: .
d_gene: .
j_gene: TRBJ1-2
CDR3nt: TGTGCCAGCAGTTTAACAGGGTCTCACTATGGCTACACCTTC
CDR3aa: CASSLTGSHYGYTF

v_gene: TRBV10-3
abundance: .
d_gene: .
j_gene: TRBJ2-7
CDR3nt: TGTGCCATCAGCTCGCGGACGGGACTGAACTACGAGCAGTACTTC
CDR3aa: CAISSRTGLNYEQYF

v_gene: TRBV29-1
abundance: .
d_gene: .
j_gene: TRBJ2-7
CDR3nt: TGCAGCGTAGGGGGAATCGGCTACGAGCAGTACTTC
CDR3aa: CSVGGIGYEQYF

v_gene: TRBV2
abundance: many
d_gene: TRBD1
j_gene: TRBJ1-5
CDR3nt: TGTGCCAGCAGTGAGCGCGACAGGGATGGGGTGGATCAGCCCCAGCATTTT
CDR3aa: CASSERDRDGVDQPQHF

v_gene: TRBV10-3
abundance: .
d_gene: TRBD1
j_gene: TRBJ1-5
CDR3nt: TGTGCCATCAGTGAGGGGACAGGGAGCTCTCAGCCCCAGCATTTT
CDR3aa: CAISEGTGSSQPQHF

v_gene: TRBV20-1
abundance: many
d_gene: .
j_gene: TRBJ2-6
CDR3nt: TGCAGTGCTAGTCTTGGTAGCTCTGGGGCCAACGTCCTGACTTTC
CDR3aa: CSASLGSSGANVLTF

v_gene: TRBV6-1
abundance: many
d_gene: TRBD1
j_gene: TRBJ1-2
CDR3nt: TGTTCGACAGGGGGTAATGGCTACACCTTC
CDR3aa: CSTGGNGYTF

v_gene: TRBV7-2
abundance: .
d_gene: TRBD1
j_gene: TRBJ2-7
CDR3nt: TGTGCCAGCAGTTCGGTCGCAGGGGGCGTTTACGAGCAGTACTTC
CDR3aa: CASSSVAGGVYEQYF